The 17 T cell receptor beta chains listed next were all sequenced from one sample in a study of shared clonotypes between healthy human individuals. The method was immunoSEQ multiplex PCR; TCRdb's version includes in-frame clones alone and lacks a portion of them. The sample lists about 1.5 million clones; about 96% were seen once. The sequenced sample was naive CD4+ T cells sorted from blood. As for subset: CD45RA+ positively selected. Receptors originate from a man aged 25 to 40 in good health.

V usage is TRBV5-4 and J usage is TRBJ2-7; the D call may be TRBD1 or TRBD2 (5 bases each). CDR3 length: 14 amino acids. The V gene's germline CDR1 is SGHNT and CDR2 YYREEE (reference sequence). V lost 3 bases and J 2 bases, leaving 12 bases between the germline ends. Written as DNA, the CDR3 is TGTGCCAGCAGCTGGGACGGGACGCCCTACGAGCAGTACTTC. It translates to CASSWDGTPYEQYF.

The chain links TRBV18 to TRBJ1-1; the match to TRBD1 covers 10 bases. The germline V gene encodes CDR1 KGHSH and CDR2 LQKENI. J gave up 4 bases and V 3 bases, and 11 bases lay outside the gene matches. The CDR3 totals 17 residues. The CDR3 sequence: CASSPPEDRGGFTEAFF. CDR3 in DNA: TGTGCCAGCTCACCCCCCGAGGACAGGGGGGGTTTCACTGAAGCTTTCTTT.

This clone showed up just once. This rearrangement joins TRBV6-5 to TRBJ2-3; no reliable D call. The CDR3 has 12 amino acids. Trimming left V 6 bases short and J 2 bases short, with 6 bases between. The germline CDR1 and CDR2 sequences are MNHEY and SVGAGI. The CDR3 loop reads CASSHTTDTQYF. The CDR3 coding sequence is TGTGCCAGCAGCCACACCACAGATACGCAGTATTTT.

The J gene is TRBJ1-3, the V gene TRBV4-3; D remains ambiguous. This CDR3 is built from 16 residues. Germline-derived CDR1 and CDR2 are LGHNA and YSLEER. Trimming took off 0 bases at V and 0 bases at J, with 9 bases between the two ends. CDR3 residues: CASSQDHRDSGNTIYF. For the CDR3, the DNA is TGCGCCAGCAGCCAAGACCACAGAGACTCTGGAAACACCATATATTTT.

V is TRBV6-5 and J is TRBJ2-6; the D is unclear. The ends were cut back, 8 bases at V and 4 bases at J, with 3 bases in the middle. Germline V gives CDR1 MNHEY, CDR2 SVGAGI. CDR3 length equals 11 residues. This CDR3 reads CASGGANVLTF. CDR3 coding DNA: TGTGCCAGCGGCGGGGCCAACGTCCTGACTTTC.

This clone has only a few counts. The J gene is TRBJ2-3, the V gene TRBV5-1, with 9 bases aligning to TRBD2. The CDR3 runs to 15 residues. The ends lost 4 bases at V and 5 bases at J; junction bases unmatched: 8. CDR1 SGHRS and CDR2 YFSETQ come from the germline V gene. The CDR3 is CASSPSSGTLDTQYF. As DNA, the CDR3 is TGCGCCAGCAGCCCATCTAGCGGGACATTAGATACGCAGTATTTT.

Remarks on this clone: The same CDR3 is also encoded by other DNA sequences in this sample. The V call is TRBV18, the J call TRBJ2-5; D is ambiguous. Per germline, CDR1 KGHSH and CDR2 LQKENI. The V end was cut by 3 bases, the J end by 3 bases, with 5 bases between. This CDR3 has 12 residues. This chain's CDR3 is CASSPTEETQYF. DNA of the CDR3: TGTGCCAGCTCACCTACAGAAGAGACCCAGTACTTC.

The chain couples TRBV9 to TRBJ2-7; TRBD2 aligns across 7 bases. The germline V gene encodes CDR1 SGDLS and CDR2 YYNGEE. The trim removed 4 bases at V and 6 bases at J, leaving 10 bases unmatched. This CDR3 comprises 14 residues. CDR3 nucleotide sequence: TGTGCCAGCAGCCCGGGGGGAACTTGGGGCGAGCAGTACTTC. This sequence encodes CASSPGGTWGEQYF.

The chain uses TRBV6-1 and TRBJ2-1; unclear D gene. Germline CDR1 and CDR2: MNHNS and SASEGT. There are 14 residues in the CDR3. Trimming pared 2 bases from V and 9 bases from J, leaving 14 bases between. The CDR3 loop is CASSEKYVASEQFF. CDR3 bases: TGTGCCAGCAGTGAAAAGTATGTAGCTAGTGAGCAGTTCTTC.

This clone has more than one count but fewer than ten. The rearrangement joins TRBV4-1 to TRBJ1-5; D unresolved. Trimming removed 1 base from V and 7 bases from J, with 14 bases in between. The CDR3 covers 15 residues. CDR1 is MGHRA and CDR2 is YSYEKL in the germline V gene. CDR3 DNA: TGCGCCAGCAGCCAAGGACGGGTTCTGGACCAGCCCCAGCATTTT. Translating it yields CASSQGRVLDQPQHF.

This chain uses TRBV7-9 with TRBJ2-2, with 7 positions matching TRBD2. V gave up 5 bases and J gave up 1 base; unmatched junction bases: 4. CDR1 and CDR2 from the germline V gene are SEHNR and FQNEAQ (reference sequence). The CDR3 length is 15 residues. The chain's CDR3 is CASSLGGVNTGELFF. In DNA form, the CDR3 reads TGTGCCAGCAGCCTGGGAGGGGTGAACACCGGGGAGCTGTTTTTT. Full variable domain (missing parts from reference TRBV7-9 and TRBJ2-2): DTGVSQNPRHKITKRGQNVTFRCDPISEHNRLYWYRQTLGQGPEFLTYFQNEAQLEKSRLLSDRFSAERPKGSFSTLEIQRTEQGDSAMYLCASSLGGVNTGELFFGEGSRLTVL.

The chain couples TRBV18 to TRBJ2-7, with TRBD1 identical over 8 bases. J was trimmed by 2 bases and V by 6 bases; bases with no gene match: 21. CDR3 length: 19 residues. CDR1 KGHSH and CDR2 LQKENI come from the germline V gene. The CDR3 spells CASSPAGTGGSSAAYEQYF. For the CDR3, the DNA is TGTGCCAGCTCCCCCGCCGGGACAGGTGGGTCTAGCGCCGCCTACGAGCAGTACTTC.

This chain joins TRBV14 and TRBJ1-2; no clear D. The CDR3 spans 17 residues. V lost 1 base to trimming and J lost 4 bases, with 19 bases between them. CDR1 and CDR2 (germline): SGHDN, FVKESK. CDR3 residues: CASSQGWAARRGYGYTF. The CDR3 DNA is TGTGCCAGCAGCCAAGGATGGGCAGCCCGGCGGGGCTATGGCTACACCTTC.

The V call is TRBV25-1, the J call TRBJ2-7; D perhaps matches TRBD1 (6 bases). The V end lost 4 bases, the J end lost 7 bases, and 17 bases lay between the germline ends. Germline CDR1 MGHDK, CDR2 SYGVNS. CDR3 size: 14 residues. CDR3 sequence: CASSGTGLRSEQYF. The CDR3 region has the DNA TGTGCCAGCAGTGGAACAGGGCTTCGGAGTGAGCAGTACTTC.

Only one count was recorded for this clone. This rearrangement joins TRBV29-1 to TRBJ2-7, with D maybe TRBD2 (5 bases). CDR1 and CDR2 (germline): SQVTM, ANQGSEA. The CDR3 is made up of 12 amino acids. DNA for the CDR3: TGCGCTACGAGCGGAACCTTTTCCGAGCAGTACTTC. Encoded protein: CATSGTFSEQYF.

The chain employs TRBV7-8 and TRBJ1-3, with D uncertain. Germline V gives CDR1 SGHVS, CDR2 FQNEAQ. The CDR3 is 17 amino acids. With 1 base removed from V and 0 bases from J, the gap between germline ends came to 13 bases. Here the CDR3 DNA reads TGTGCCAGCAGCTTAGGTCTAGCAGAAAACTCTGGAAACACCATATATTTT. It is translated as CASSLGLAENSGNTIYF.

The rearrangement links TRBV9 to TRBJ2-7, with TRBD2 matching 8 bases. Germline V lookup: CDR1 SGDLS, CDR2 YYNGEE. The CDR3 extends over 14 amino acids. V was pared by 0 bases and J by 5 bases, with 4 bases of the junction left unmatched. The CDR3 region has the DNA TGTGCCAGCAGCGTAGCTACTAGCGGCAACGAGCAGTACTTC. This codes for CASSVATSGNEQYF. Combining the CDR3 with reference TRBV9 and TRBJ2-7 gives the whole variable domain DSGVTQTPKHLITATGQRVTLRCSPRSGDLSVYWYQQSLDQGLQFLIQYYNGEERAKGNILERFSAQQFPDLHSELNLSSLELGDSALYFCASSVATSGNEQYFGPGTRLTVT.